This TCR beta chain was identified during a study of response to subunit inactivated influenza vaccine. Study findings and constraints: Few new T cells, the authors suggested, are recruited by each seasonal influenza vaccination.

TCRdb ran MiXCR on the RT-PCR reads and lists one entry per CDR3 protein. The table records 450,000 to 600,000 distinct CDR3 sequences, 16% of them present only once. The V and J ends lost 0 bases and 13 bases, in that order; junction bases with no gene match: 8. This CDR3 is built from 12 residues. The germline V gene has CDR1 DFQATT and CDR2 SNEGSKA (reference sequence). This clonotype was seen ten or more times. As yet, its antigen is unknown. The chain carries TRBV20-1 and TRBJ1-1; 7 positions agree with TRBD1. The specimen comprised CD4+ T cells sorted from PBMCs, sampled about 23 months after vaccination. The clonotype originates from a man aged 45 to 75 who received an inactivated influenza vaccine. The CDR3 nucleotides read TGCAGTGCTAGAGACCAGGGGGGCCGTAGTTTCTTT. Protein: CSARDQGGRSFF.